The next 8 T cell receptor beta chains were all read from a single sample in a study of T cells in localized non-small cell lung cancer. This table comes from immunoSEQ multiplex PCR, and its TCRdb copy is limited to in-frame clones, with some not included. This sample carries under 8,000 clones, about 94% of them seen once, and the ten largest clones take roughly 3%. Sequenced here: peripheral blood, sampled before any cancer treatment. Receptors were obtained from a woman aged 35 to 70 with stage I lung adenocarcinoma.

The chain carries TRBV5-6 and TRBJ2-7; D is uncertain. V was clipped by 4 bases and J by 3 bases, with 11 bases between them. CDR3 length: 13 residues. Germline CDR1 SGHDT, CDR2 YYEEEE. Here the CDR3 reads CASSRGRSYEQYF. As DNA, the CDR3 is TGTGCCAGCAGCAGAGGACGGAGCTACGAGCAGTACTTC.

The gene calls are TRBV5-5 and TRBJ1-4; 7 bases agree with TRBD1. The J segment lost 0 bases and the V segment lost 4 bases, leaving 3 bases of the junction unmatched. This CDR3 has 15 amino acids. Per the germline V gene, CDR1 is SGHKS and CDR2 is YYEKEE (reference sequence). The CDR3 reads CASSEGTATNEKLFF. In nucleotides, the CDR3 is TGTGCCAGCAGCGAAGGGACAGCAACTAATGAAAAACTGTTTTTT.

This chain links TRBV18 with TRBJ1-4; no reliable D call. CDR1 and CDR2 (germline): KGHSH, LQKENI. This CDR3 is 15 amino acids long. V was cut by 6 bases and J by 8 bases, with 19 bases left in between. The CDR3 region has the DNA TGTGCCAGCTCGGAGAGTGAGATGCTGCGGGAAAAACTGTTTTTT. Residues: CASSESEMLREKLFF.

The CDR3 nucleotides are TGCGCCAGCAGCCATTCCGGACTAGCAGGCACAGATACGCAGTATTTT. Translated: CASSHSGLAGTDTQYF. The chain is built from TRBV4-1 and TRBJ2-3, with 8 bases aligning to TRBD2. Germline values: CDR1 MGHRA, CDR2 YSYEKL. Losses at the gene ends were 3 bases for V and 1 base for J; bases not matched to a gene: 6. This CDR3 is 16 amino acids long.

This rearrangement joins TRBV5-1 to TRBJ2-1, with 7 bases that match TRBD1. CDR1 and CDR2 (germline): SGHRS, YFSETQ. The trim removed 0 bases at V and 2 bases at J, leaving 2 bases unmatched. This CDR3 comprises 15 residues. CDR3 nucleotides: TGCGCCAGCAGCTTGGGACAGGGACCCTACAATGAGCAGTTCTTC. Translating it yields CASSLGQGPYNEQFF.

The CDR3 region is CASSLAALNTEAFF. In DNA, the CDR3 is TGCGCCAGCAGCTTGGCCGCCTTGAACACTGAAGCTTTCTTT. V is TRBV5-1 and J is TRBJ1-1; no firm D call. V gave up 0 bases and J gave up 0 bases, with 6 bases separating them. CDR1 is SGHRS, CDR2 YFSETQ, per germline. The length of the CDR3 is 14 residues.

The V gene is TRBV5-8, the J gene TRBJ2-2; no reliable D call. Per the germline V gene, CDR1 is SGHTS and CDR2 is YDEGEE. Trimming stripped 2 bases from V and 0 bases from J, with 8 bases between. The CDR3 length is 15 residues. The CDR3 coding sequence is TGTGCCAGCAGCTTAAGGGTCGCGAACACCGGGGAGCTGTTTTTT. Its translation: CASSLRVANTGELFF.

V gene TRBV11-2 combines with J gene TRBJ1-2, with 8 bases fitting TRBD1. J gave up 4 bases and V 4 bases, and 2 bases lay outside the gene matches. The CDR3 is 13 amino acids. Germline values: CDR1 SGHAT, CDR2 FQNNGV. The CDR3, as DNA: TGTGCCAGCAGCTCCGACAGGGGCTATGGCTACACCTTC. Its protein is CASSSDRGYGYTF.